A selection of T cell receptor beta chains follows, all from one sample in a study of blood T cell repertoires in COVID-19. The repertoire was sequenced with immunoSEQ multiplex PCR; TCRdb's copy has only in-frame clones and lacks some. The sample records some 80,000 clones, roughly 90% being singletons. The source material was peripheral blood. These receptors originate from an elderly woman with acute or convalescent COVID-19. The conserved cysteine and the conserved F or W are not part of the CDR3 here.

j_call	v_call	cdr3_aa
TRBJ1-4	TRBV29-1	SALGLNEKLF
TRBJ1-2	TRBV5-1	ASSLAGQRGYGYT
TRBJ1-2	TRBV7-9	ASSLAGTGALGT
TRBJ2-3	TRBV10-3	AISRASTDTQY
TRBJ1-6	TRBV7-2	ASSRTGVGNGSPLH
TRBJ1-1	TRBV7-9	ASSLAQFGEVTAF
TRBJ2-1	TRBV28	ASSWGSGSSYNEQF
TRBJ1-4	TRBV6-5	ASSQRGLGEKLF
TRBJ2-1	TRBV28	ASSLRLAGGYNEQF
TRBJ2-7	TRBV4-3	ASSSGTGLYEQY
TRBJ1-2	TRBV5-6	ASSLNRPYGYT
TRBJ1-2	TRBV4-3	ASSQVRGFNYGYT
TRBJ2-3	TRBV9	ASSPTTSGGQY
TRBJ1-3	TRBV6-6	ASSYPLQLPGNTIY
TRBJ1-1	TRBV11-3	ASSLRGGTEAF
TRBJ2-7	TRBV21-1	ASSKAQGSLSYEQY
TRBJ2-3	TRBV29-1	SVDPSGVGDTQY
TRBJ2-1	TRBV6-6	ASTPRPRGNEQF
TRBJ1-3	TRBV6-5	ASSFRGLAGNTIY
TRBJ1-1	TRBV12-3/TRBV12-4	ASSLKQGTEAF
TRBJ1-5	TRBV6-5	ASSLYSVDQPQH
TRBJ1-1	TRBV7-3	ASSFQANTEAF
TRBJ1-1	TRBV11-3	ASSLGSGEAF
TRBJ2-1	TRBV6-2/TRBV6-3	ASSLYNEQF
TRBJ2-7	TRBV10-2	ASSKREYYEQY
TRBJ1-1	TRBV29-1	SAQGWGTEAF
TRBJ2-2	TRBV5-1	ASSSWGRATANTGELF
TRBJ2-3	TRBV19	ASRPSSFPDTQY
TRBJ2-3	TRBV9	ASSVAPGTGAWTDTQY
TRBJ2-1	TRBV12-2	ASRLAMAAVGNEQF
TRBJ2-5	TRBV3-1/TRBV3-2	ASSQDITGAATQY
TRBJ1-5	TRBV7-9	ASNQEGLNQPQH
TRBJ2-5	TRBV5-1	ASSWLWTGSETQY
TRBJ1-1	TRBV7-9	ASSIRGDTEAF
TRBJ2-1	TRBV7-2	ASSLTGQPYNEQF
TRBJ2-7	TRBV4-2	ASSQMRAGPDEQY
TRBJ2-1	TRBV3-1/TRBV3-2	ASSRTPTSYNEQF
TRBJ1-5	TRBV29-1	SVVSQSNQPQH
TRBJ2-1	TRBV19	ASSRTRTGNNEQF
TRBJ1-1	TRBV4-2	ASSQAGALDTEAF
TRBJ2-4	TRBV6-5	ASSSQGGGKNIQY
TRBJ2-7	TRBV19	ASSPSGRVYEQY
TRBJ1-1	TRBV18	ASSSGHGGMAEAF
TRBJ1-5	TRBV9	ASSRAQGSNQPQH
TRBJ2-5	TRBV6-5	ASPATRLLSETQY
TRBJ1-3	TRBV9	ASSVSPQASSGNTIY
TRBJ2-1	TRBV2	ASREVAYNEQF
TRBJ2-1	TRBV9	ASSVGTSGGAGDEQF
TRBJ2-7	TRBV3-1/TRBV3-2	ASSQSLTGGDEQY
TRBJ2-7	TRBV19	ASRDERRSYEQY
TRBJ2-1	TRBV25-1	ASSEAGTSGAPRGF
TRBJ2-2	TRBV18	ASSPSRNTGELF
TRBJ2-3	TRBV5-1	ASSFRGDRTDTQY
TRBJ2-2	TRBV4-1	ASSLWGPETVTGELF
TRBJ2-1	TRBV25-1	ASSEYPRGPREQF
TRBJ2-5	TRBV18	ASSPGRQGIETQY
TRBJ1-1	TRBV7-9	ASSLASRADEAF
TRBJ1-1	TRBV6-5	ATKDRTDTEAF
TRBJ1-5	TRBV7-9	ASSLGTGVNQPQH
TRBJ1-5	TRBV19	ASSIGSTGTPQH